This T cell receptor (beta chain) came from a study of beta chain features in type 1 diabetes listed by TCRdb under 2018. Study-level background: No differences in mean age, gender distribution, total cell number or subset yield were found between patients and healthy donors. A total of 85 million to 140 million sorted cells were examined across all samples, and a strong correlation was observed between cell number per subset and RNA yield. The study compared TCRB repertoires of sorted circulating CD4+ T cell subsets between recently diagnosed type 1 diabetes patients and matched healthy donors. Regulatory and stem cell-like memory subsets were obtained from only 8 patients and roughly eight healthy donors, while naive and central memory subsets were obtained from all 30 or so donors. Broader findings and caveats from the paper: A moderate but significant shortening of TCRB CDR3 length was observed in type 1 diabetes patients in all four CD4+ subsets. Naive, central memory and regulatory TCRB repertoires appeared more similar among patients than among healthy donors. Only small numbers of individuals were included in the HLA sub-analyses, which left unresolved whether HLA type had any influence on TCRB rearrangement. Shorter templates might have been favored by PCR, but patient and control samples were amplified and corrected together, so both groups would have been affected equally by any skew. Because cDNA was sequenced instead of genomic DNA, activated cells with high expression could be over-represented, although the groups did not differ in activation or CD3 levels. At VDJ recombination sites, type 1 diabetes patients had fewer insertions and more deleted nucleotides, which implies abnormalities in thymic rearrangement.

All of the isolated RNA was reverse transcribed with the High Capacity cDNA Reverse Transcription Kit, so expressed TCRB transcripts were sequenced. Naive, central memory and regulatory T cell samples underwent deep immunoSEQ sequencing, averaging approximately 3.3 million total reads per sample. After sorted cells were lysed in RLT buffer, RNA was extracted with DNase-treated RNeasy Micro or Mini kits, with the choice depending on cell number. Each cell subset was processed separately to prevent cross-contamination, with patient and healthy donor samples processed together. TCRB sequences were amplified from cDNA with the immunoSEQ multiplex PCR, producing 87-bp fragments spanning the CDR3 region. Amplicons were sequenced on the Illumina HiSeq platform. In the authors' own workflow: PCR bias was computationally corrected using synthetic template baselines, reads within Hamming distance 2 were collapsed, and singletons that could not be merged were discarded. Reads were aligned against IMGT so that V, D and J genes, CDR3 length and insertions or deletions at six rearrangement sites could be assigned. Within each subset, clonotype counts were normalized to sorted cell number, and only after that were true diversity and Gini coefficients computed with the tcR R package. The overlap coefficient, calculated on TCRB nucleotide sequences, was used to quantify repertoire sharing. TCRdb took this table from immuneACCESS and kept in-frame rearrangements with V and J called. Such tables lack part of the clones; where checked against another copy, unresolved V genes explain under half of the gap, and the rest is unexplained. For V, J and clone size, that table is used; D and trimming come from the DNA. A total of 200,000 to 300,000 clones appear in this sample, 27% of them only once. Approximately 4% of the sample is held by the ten biggest clonotypes.

A single peripheral blood draw of approximately 0.11 L on average was collected from each donor into heparinised tubes. Using a panel that included CD45RO, CCR7, CD25, CD127, CD95 and CD27, naive, central memory, regulatory and stem cell-like memory CD4+ T cells were sorted on a BD FACSAria II. Purity was above 95% for every sorted population. PBMCs were isolated right away by Lymphoprep density gradient centrifugation and were stained directly, without culture. So that batch effects would be minimized, each experiment stained and sorted samples in pairs, pairing one healthy donor with one patient. Comments on this clone: Its recognized antigen is unknown. Base qualities are not provided; no much larger clone lies one nucleotide away.

According to the germline V gene, CDR1 reads MDHEN and CDR2 reads SYDVKM. V is clipped by 7 bases and J by 4 bases, and the sequence between their germline boundaries is 7 bases long. The CDR3 contains 12 residues, cysteine and phenylalanine counted. Kept here is only the CDR3 DNA, which spans 36 bases and is read in frame from base 1. Sequencing was performed on central memory CD4+ T cells from blood. The TCR comes from a man aged 30 to 39 in good health. The chain links TRBV28 with TRBJ2-2; the D region possibly corresponds to TRBD1 (5 bases align). The sequence in DNA is TGTGCCAGCAACAGGCCCACCGGGGAGCTGTTTTTT. The encoded protein is CASNRPTGELFF. Here the CDR3 is joined to the reference TRBV28 and TRBJ2-2 genes, and the full variable domain is: DVKVTQSSRYLVKRTGEKVFLECVQDMDHENMFWYRQDPGLGLRLIYFSYDVKMKEKGDIPEGYSVSREKKERFSLILESASTNQTSMYLCASNRPTGELFFGEGSRLTVL.